The TCR beta chain described here comes from a study of cytomegalovirus exposure and HLA in healthy donors. Study-level points and caveats: The study flagged fewer than 200 TCR beta chains as cytomegalovirus-associated. In vitro assays verified that a few CMV-associated chains recognized CMV antigens specifically.

With regard to this clone: Its antigen is still unknown.

The method was immunoSEQ multiplex PCR; TCRdb's version includes in-frame clones alone and lacks a portion of them. The repertoire consists of 100,000 to 150,000 clones, with roughly 87% occurring once and the leading ten covering roughly 1.2%. Sequencing was performed on PBMCs. The receptor was isolated from a woman between 18 and 30 years old in good health and CMV-seronegative.

CDR3 sequence (DNA): TGTGCCAGCAGAGACGAGGCCAGGGCAACCTACGAGCAGTACTTC. Its translation: CASRDEARATYEQYF. V gene TRBV6-6 combines with J gene TRBJ2-7; maybe TRBD1 (5 bases). V was trimmed by 6 bases and J by 2 bases, leaving 17 bases between them. The CDR3 consists of 15 residues. Germline CDR1 is MNHNY and CDR2 is SVGAGI (reference sequence).